These 10 T cell receptor beta chains came from one sample sequenced in a study of T cell responses to AZD1222 COVID-19 vaccine. Repertoires were generated with immunoSEQ multiplex PCR, while TCRdb's copy carries only in-frame clones and drops some. The table records under 150,000 clones, 90% of them present only once. The sample consisted of peripheral blood, taken on day 0 of AZD1222 vaccination. The receptors stem from an adult in good health.

The chain has TRBV10-3 and TRBJ2-7, with 9 bases matching TRBD1. Germline V CDR1 and CDR2: ENHRY, SYGVKD. V lost 1 base, J lost 6 bases, and 7 bases stayed unmatched. The CDR3 sequence is 15 residues long. Written as DNA, the CDR3 is TGTGCCATCAGTGAGTTTGGGACAGGGTCGATCGAGCAGTACTTC. Amino acid sequence: CAISEFGTGSIEQYF.

V and J are TRBV7-9 and TRBJ1-1, with D tentatively TRBD1 (5 bases). CDR3 length equals 14 residues. Trimming took 6 bases from V and 1 from J, leaving 12 bases between them. In germline, CDR1 is SEHNR, CDR2 FQNEAQ (reference sequence). As DNA, the CDR3 is TGTGCCAGCAGTCTCAGGGAGTCGAACACTGAAGCTTTCTTT. Residues: CASSLRESNTEAFF. The complete variable domain, with remaining parts taken from reference TRBV7-9 and TRBJ1-1, reads DTGVSQNPRHKITKRGQNVTFRCDPISEHNRLYWYRQTLGQGPEFLTYFQNEAQLEKSRLLSDRFSAERPKGSFSTLEIQRTEQGDSAMYLCASSLRESNTEAFFGQGTRLTVV.

The CDR3 sequence is CASSLGLAGPEWGETQYF. CDR3 in DNA: TGTGCCAGCAGCTTGGGACTAGCGGGCCCAGAGTGGGGAGAGACCCAGTACTTC. V usage is TRBV11-2 and J usage is TRBJ2-5; 12 positions agree with TRBD2. The CDR3 sequence is 18 residues long. Trimming at V came to 3 bases and at J to 4 bases, leaving 12 bases not matched to a gene. Germline V CDR1 and CDR2: SGHAT, FQNNGV.

CDR3 DNA sequence: TGTGCCAGCAGTTTTGCAGGGGCGAGGGCTGAAGCTTTCTTT. It yields the protein CASSFAGARAEAFF. The rearrangement links TRBV6-5 to TRBJ1-1; a possible D gene is TRBD1 (6 bases). V gave up 4 bases and J gave up 6 bases, with 15 bases separating them. Germline loops: CDR1 MNHEY, CDR2 SVGAGI. This CDR3 contains 14 residues.

The chain employs TRBV21-1 and TRBJ1-2. TRBV21-1 is a listed pseudogene. The CDR3 loop spans 12 amino acids. The CDR3 sequence: CASRLWGSGYTF. For the CDR3, the DNA is TGTGCCAGCCGCCTGTGGGGGTCCGGCTACACCTTC.

This clone has just one count. Written as DNA, the CDR3 is TGCGCCAGCAGCTTGGAGGACAGGGGGCAGTCGGAGACCCAGTACTTC. Translated, it gives CASSLEDRGQSETQYF. V is TRBV5-1 and J is TRBJ2-5; 11 positions agree with TRBD1. V gave up 0 bases and J gave up 5 bases; unmatched junction bases: 6. The CDR3 is 16 residues long. The germline V gene encodes CDR1 SGHRS and CDR2 YFSETQ.

The rearrangement links TRBV6-1 to TRBJ2-5; D might be TRBD2 (5 bases). Germline V lookup: CDR1 MNHNS, CDR2 SASEGT. This CDR3 spans 15 amino acids. Trimming removed 0 bases from V and 5 bases from J, with 13 bases in between. CDR3 loop: CASSEASTTGETQYF. The CDR3 coding sequence is TGTGCCAGCAGTGAAGCTTCTACAACGGGGGAGACCCAGTACTTC.

The rearrangement joins TRBV5-1 to TRBJ1-2; 8 nucleotides agree with TRBD1. This CDR3 contains 16 residues. Germline CDR1 SGHRS, CDR2 YFSETQ. The V and J ends lost 0 bases and 7 bases, in that order; junction bases with no gene match: 11. CDR3 sequence: CASSLAGQGVLGGYTF. CDR3 nucleotides: TGCGCCAGCAGCTTGGCAGGACAGGGAGTATTGGGTGGCTACACCTTC.

This chain connects TRBV5-6 to TRBJ1-1; TRBD1 aligns across 7 bases. The V segment lost 2 bases and the J segment 2 bases; nucleotides outside the gene matches: 6. This CDR3 region has 15 residues. Germline V gene lookup returns CDR1 SGHDT and CDR2 YYEEEE. The CDR3 region has the DNA TGTGCCAGCAGCTTACGACAGGGTAGAAACACTGAAGCTTTCTTT. Protein: CASSLRQGRNTEAFF. Full variable domain (remainder filled in from reference TRBV5-6 and TRBJ1-1): DAGVTQSPTHLIKTRGQQVTLRCSPKSGHDTVSWYQQALGQGPQFIFQYYEEEERQRGNFPDRFSGHQFPNYSSELNVNALLLGDSALYLCASSLRQGRNTEAFFGQGTRLTVV.

The count of this clone is one. This rearrangement joins TRBV19 to TRBJ2-1; D call uncertain. CDR1 and CDR2 from the germline V gene are LNHDA and SQIVND (reference sequence). This CDR3 has 14 amino acids. Trimming took off 7 bases at V and 0 bases at J, with 10 bases between the two ends. The CDR3 here is CASTEGNSYNEQFF. CDR3 nucleotide sequence: TGTGCCAGTACTGAAGGGAACTCCTACAATGAGCAGTTCTTC.